The rows below give T cell receptor beta chains drawn from one sample of a study of OX40 agonist ivuxolimab in advanced cancers. Sequencing used immunoSEQ multiplex PCR; TCRdb keeps in-frame clones, though not all of them. Of 30,000 to 35,000 clones listed, roughly 85% are singletons. Sequencing used CD4+ or CD8+ T cells sorted from blood, obtained in a trial of the OX40 agonist ivuxolimab. These receptors came from an adult with an advanced solid tumor such as melanoma, head and neck, liver or kidney cancer. Both conserved end residues are part of each CDR3. A D gene is named only where the DNA matches it firmly. Rows give clone size only sometimes, using once, few, many, or a class for an expanded clone.

j_gene	abundance	len	d_gene	v_gene	CDR3nt	CDR3aa
TRBJ2-2	-	15	-	TRBV7-3	TGTGCCAGCAGCCCAGACCAGGAGGCTATCGGGGAGCTGTTTTTT	CASSPDQEAIGELFF
TRBJ1-2	-	15	TRBD1	TRBV27	TGTGCCAGCAGTCCGGACAGGTGGGGAAACTATGGCTACACCTTC	CASSPDRWGNYGYTF
TRBJ2-3	large	15	TRBD1	TRBV6-4	TGTGCCAGCAGTGAGGGGACAGGGGGCACAGATACGCAGTATTTT	CASSEGTGGTDTQYF
TRBJ2-7	-	13	TRBD1	TRBV11-2	TGTGCCAGCAGCAGAGGGGGCCTCTACGAGCAGTACTTC	CASSRGGLYEQYF
TRBJ1-2	-	14	-	TRBV4-1	TGCGCCAGCAGCCAAGACGGACGGAACTATGGCTACACCTTC	CASSQDGRNYGYTF
TRBJ1-5	-	18	-	TRBV5-8	TGTGCCAGCAGCTTGGAAGGGGTGGGCAGGGGTATTGATCAGCCCCAGCATTTT	CASSLEGVGRGIDQPQHF
TRBJ2-3	-	15	-	TRBV25-1	TGTGCCAGCAGTGGTGGGACCGGGGCGGAAGATACGCAGTATTTT	CASSGGTGAEDTQYF
TRBJ1-2	-	14	TRBD1	TRBV6-5	TGTGCCAGCAGTACTGGGGACAGGGTGAATGGCTACACCTTC	CASSTGDRVNGYTF
TRBJ1-4	-	14	-	TRBV2	TGTGCCAGCGGGCAGGGGCAGTCTAATGAAAAACTGTTTTTT	CASGQGQSNEKLFF
TRBJ2-1	once	16	-	TRBV9	TGTGCCAGCAGCCCCCCTCGGGCGCCGCCCTACAATGAGCAGTTCTTC	CASSPPRAPPYNEQFF
TRBJ2-7	-	13	TRBD1	TRBV6-1	TGTGCCAGCACCCGGGACAGCTCCTACGAGCAGTACTTC	CASTRDSSYEQYF
TRBJ2-7	medium-sized	15	TRBD1	TRBV27	TGTGCCAGCAGTTTGGGGACAGGGCTGGCCTACGAGCAGTACTTC	CASSLGTGLAYEQYF
TRBJ1-2	-	11	-	TRBV29-1	TGCAGCGTCCCGCTTTTCGATGGCTACACCTTC	CSVPLFDGYTF
TRBJ2-3	-	13	-	TRBV4-3	TGCGCCAGCAGCCAAGATAGCGGTAAGGCGCAGTATTTT	CASSQDSGKAQYF
TRBJ2-7	-	14	-	TRBV5-4	TGTGCCAGCAGCTTATTACAGAACCCCTACGAGCAGTACTTC	CASSLLQNPYEQYF
TRBJ2-7	-	13	TRBD1	TRBV29-1	TGCAGCGTTGCGGGGGACAGGGAGGGCGAGCAGTACTTC	CSVAGDREGEQYF
TRBJ2-5	-	16	TRBD2	TRBV7-9	TGTGCCAGCAGCTCCCTTAAGGCGGGGGTTAAAGAGACCCAGTACTTC	CASSSLKAGVKETQYF
TRBJ2-3	-	14	TRBD2	TRBV30	TGTGCCTGGAGTAATAGCGGGGGTTCAGATACGCAGTATTTT	CAWSNSGGSDTQYF
TRBJ1-5	-	15	TRBD1	TRBV4-3	TGCGCCAGCAGCCAAGATCGAGGGGGACAGTGGCCCCAGCATTTT	CASSQDRGGQWPQHF
TRBJ2-1	-	16	TRBD2	TRBV13	TGTGCCAGCAGCCCACTAGCGGGGGGGGCAGGTAATGAGCAGTTCTTC	CASSPLAGGAGNEQFF
TRBJ2-3	-	14	-	TRBV27	TGTGCCAGCAGTTTATTGGCTTACACAGATACGCAGTATTTT	CASSLLAYTDTQYF
TRBJ2-1	-	13	-	TRBV25-1	TGTGCCAGCAGTGAAGGTGGCTACAATGAGCAGTTCTTC	CASSEGGYNEQFF
TRBJ2-7	-	14	TRBD1	TRBV7-6	TGTGCCAGCAGCTTCGGGACAGGGAGCTACGAGCAGTACTTC	CASSFGTGSYEQYF
TRBJ1-1	many	13	-	TRBV28	TGTGCCAGCAGTTTATTAATGAACACTGAAGCTTTCTTT	CASSLLMNTEAFF
TRBJ1-1	-	16	-	TRBV23-1	TGCGCCAGCATCGGAGCTCCCGGGGTGAGAAACACTGAAGCTTTCTTT	CASIGAPGVRNTEAFF
TRBJ1-1	few	14	-	TRBV7-9	TGTGCCAGCAGCTTAGGTTTCGGGGACACTGAAGCTTTCTTT	CASSLGFGDTEAFF
TRBJ2-7	-	13	-	TRBV5-1	TGCGCCAGCAGCGCGCGGACGTCGCACGAGCAGTACTTC	CASSARTSHEQYF
TRBJ1-2	-	15	-	TRBV15	TGTGCCACCAGCAGAGATATGAGAGAGAGCTATGGCTACACCTTC	CATSRDMRESYGYTF
TRBJ1-4	-	16	-	TRBV14	TGTGCCAGCAGCCAAGACTTACCAGGGCCTAATGAAAAACTGTTTTTT	CASSQDLPGPNEKLFF
TRBJ2-7	few	12	-	TRBV10-2	TGCGCCAGCAGTGAGATGTCCTACGAGCAGTACTTC	CASSEMSYEQYF
TRBJ2-7	-	14	TRBD1	TRBV7-9	TGTGCCAGCGGGAACCGGGACAGGGTGTACGAGCAGTACTTC	CASGNRDRVYEQYF
TRBJ2-3	-	15	-	TRBV5-6	TGTGCCAGCAGCTTGATTTGGCAGGGGACAGATACGCAGTATTTT	CASSLIWQGTDTQYF
TRBJ2-7	-	15	-	TRBV14	TGTGCCAGCAGCCAAGATTGGAAAGGTTCCTACGAGCAGTACTTC	CASSQDWKGSYEQYF
TRBJ1-6	-	16	-	TRBV30	TGTGCCTGGAGTGTGGGGGAGAGCTCCTATAATTCACCCCTCCACTTT	CAWSVGESSYNSPLHF
TRBJ2-7	-	15	-	TRBV6-5	TGTGCCAGCAGTCCCCAGTGGGACACCCTCTACGAGCAGTACTTC	CASSPQWDTLYEQYF
TRBJ2-6	-	16	-	TRBV19	TGTGCCAGTAGTATGGGGGAGTCGTCTGGGGCCAACGTCCTGACTTTC	CASSMGESSGANVLTF
TRBJ2-3	once	15	-	TRBV6-1	TGTGCCAGCAGTGAAAGGCCAGGAGCCGTGGATACGCAGTATTTT	CASSERPGAVDTQYF
TRBJ2-5	-	16	TRBD2	TRBV6-5	TGTGCCAGCAGTTCCGTAGCGGGAGGACGACAAGAGACCCAGTACTTC	CASSSVAGGRQETQYF